Each of the 8 T cell receptor beta chains below was sequenced from the same sample in a study of vaccination and CD4 T cells after COVID-19. The Oncomine TCR Beta short-read assay sequenced DNA from cultured CD4+ T cells. TCRdb redid the calling of the PCR reads with MiXCR, one entry per CDR3 protein. The sample records about 10,000 distinct CDR3 sequences, almost 65% being singletons. Antigens of these TCRs are unknown. The treatment is: roughly ten-day PBMC culture with coronavirus spike peptide pools or control peptides (ViraFEST assay). The material was CD4+ T cells from blood, cultured in vitro, obtained before SARS-CoV-2 vaccination. The receptors originated from a human donor who had recovered from COVID-19.

This clonotype was counted a single time. The J gene is TRBJ1-6, the V gene TRBV6-1, with D unresolved. Trimming stripped 2 bases from V and 3 bases from J, with 14 bases between. Germline CDR1 and CDR2: MNHNS and SASEGT. This CDR3 has 17 amino acids. Written as DNA, the CDR3 is TGTGCCAGCAGTGAATCTGGTTCCGTCCGCTATAATTCACCCCTCCACTTT. This codes for CASSESGSVRYNSPLHF.

The chain carries TRBV6-1 and TRBJ2-7; a weak D match, TRBD1 (5 bases). The germline CDR1 and CDR2 sequences are MNHNS and SASEGT. This CDR3 has 11 amino acids. Between the trimmed V and J ends, which lost 5 bases and 8 bases, there was a span of 10 bases. The CDR3 DNA sequence: TGTGCCAGCAGTCAACAGGATAAGCAGTACTTC. Its translation: CASSQQDKQYF.

This clonotype has only a few counts. The rearrangement joins TRBV20-1 to TRBJ2-4; D is ambiguous. CDR3 length: 15 residues. Germline V gene sequence: CDR1 DFQATT, CDR2 SNEGSKA (reference sequence). V was cut by 6 bases and J by 2 bases, with 17 bases left in between. CDR3 in DNA: TGCAGTGCCCCCCCGCCCCGGGCCACCAAAAACATTCAGTACTTC. Translation gives CSAPPPRATKNIQYF.

The chain links TRBV20-1 to TRBJ2-7; possible D gene TRBD2, 7 bases. Trimming removed 3 bases at V and 2 bases at J, with 17 bases between. Germline V lookup: CDR1 DFQATT, CDR2 SNEGSKA (reference sequence). The CDR3 spans 15 residues. As DNA, the CDR3 is TGCAGTGCTAGGCTGGGAGGGGGAGGCGCCTACGAGCAGTACTTC. It yields the protein CSARLGGGGAYEQYF.

The rearrangement joins TRBV7-3 to TRBJ2-7, with 7 nucleotides matching TRBD1. This CDR3 is built from 15 residues. V was pared by 6 bases and J by 2 bases, with 10 bases of the junction left unmatched. In germline, CDR1 is SGHTA, CDR2 FQGTGA. CDR3 nucleotide sequence: TGTGCCAGCAGTCTCGGGCAGACAGGGACCTACGAGCAGTACTTC. This gives the protein CASSLGQTGTYEQYF.

CDR3 bases: TGTGCCAGCAGTTTCTGGCGGAAAAGGACTAGCAGTAGGAATGAGCAGTTCTTC. Translation gives CASSFWRKRTSSRNEQFF. The V and J genes are TRBV28 and TRBJ2-1; 8 nucleotides agree with TRBD2. With 3 bases clipped from V and 7 bases from J, the junction kept 17 bases outside the gene matches. In germline, CDR1 is MDHEN, CDR2 SYDVKM. The CDR3 is 18 residues long.

This clonotype was observed once. The chain joins TRBV7-9 to TRBJ1-2; no clear D. Deletions cut 1 base from V and 1 base from J, with 4 bases between. CDR1 is SEHNR and CDR2 is FQNEAQ in the germline V gene (reference sequence). The length of the CDR3 is 13 residues. CDR3 bases: TGTGCCAGCAGCTTAGGGATTAACTATGGCTACACCTTC. Translation gives CASSLGINYGYTF.

This rearrangement joins TRBV19 to TRBJ1-5; 9 bases line up with TRBD1. CDR3 length equals 16 residues. J gave up 2 bases and V 2 bases, and 4 bases lay outside the gene matches. Germline V gene data show CDR1 as LNHDA and CDR2 as SQIVND (reference sequence). CDR3 nucleotides: TGTGCCAGTAGTATATACAGGGGGCGAGGCAATCAGCCCCAGCATTTT. It encodes CASSIYRGRGNQPQHF. The entire variable domain, with the rest obtained from reference TRBV19 and TRBJ1-5, is as follows: DGGITQSPKYLFRKEGQNVTLSCEQNLNHDAMYWYRQDPGQGLRLIYYSQIVNDFQKGDIAEGYSVSREKKESFPLTVTSAQKNPTAFYLCASSIYRGRGNQPQHFGDGTRLSIL.